The present entry profiles one T cell receptor beta chain with its context. The antigen remains undetermined. Germline V gene lookup returns CDR1 LNHDA and CDR2 SQIVND (reference sequence). This CDR3 contains 15 residues. V was shortened by 9 bases and J by 6 bases, with 20 bases between the two germline ends. The data are from a study of shared clonotypes between healthy human individuals. Everyone who donated was a Caucasian adult who lived in Nashville, Tennessee. Using approximately 200 ng DNA, some 30,000 T cell genomes, the sorted-subset replicate PCRs were run. Methods used by the authors: ImmunoSEQ supplied junction-only sequences lacking quality scores, so filtering was different. Sequencing was performed with immunoSEQ multiplex PCR; in TCRdb, only in-frame clones are kept and a portion is missing. The V and J calls and the clone size are those of that table, but D and trimming were determined from the DNA. The profile shows 400,000 to 600,000 clones, roughly 95% of them singletons.

Study-wide results and limits: Sorted-subset samples were not fully sequenced, rarefaction indicated.

J is TRBJ2-2 and V is TRBV19; D gene uncertain. This TCR was recovered from a woman younger than 45 in good health. Material: naive CD4+ T cells sorted from blood. The subset is: CD45RA+ positively selected. CDR3 residues: CASHPGEASAGELFF. The CDR3 coding sequence is TGTGCCAGCCATCCCGGCGAAGCCTCAGCCGGGGAGCTGTTTTTT.